This T cell receptor (beta chain) was identified during a study of CD8 T cells in Susac syndrome. RNA in amounts of roughly 0.45 to 1 ug was reverse transcribed with random hexamers. TCRdb reprocessed the immunoSEQ multiplex PCR reads with MiXCR, giving one entry per CDR3 protein. The sample comprises about 150,000 distinct CDR3 sequences, roughly 95% of which are singletons, and 0.16% rests with the top ten. Sequenced material: CD4+ T cells from PBMCs. The sequence was collected from a human donor with Susac syndrome.

The CDR3, as DNA: TGTGCCAGCAGCCACCGTGGTGAAGGCAATCAGCCCCAGCATTTT. It translates to CASSHRGEGNQPQHF. V gene TRBV21-1 combines with J gene TRBJ1-5. TRBV21-1 corresponds to a pseudogene. The CDR3 runs to 15 residues.